The rows below give T cell receptor beta chains drawn from one sample of a study of beta chain features in type 1 diabetes. The assay was immunoSEQ multiplex PCR, and TCRdb's table has in-frame clones only and misses some. This sample yields around 320,000 clones, of which about 15% are seen a single time; approximately 6.7% belongs to the top ten. The sequenced sample was central memory CD4+ T cells from blood. The origin of the receptors is a man younger than 45 in good health. The CDR3 runs from the conserved cysteine through the conserved F or W. Each record gives: D gene, V gene, J gene, clone size, CDR3 protein, CDR3 DNA. D genes are given only for firm matches. Clone size is given for some rows only: seen once, a few or many times, or a class if the clone is expanded.

d_call: -; v_call: TRBV5-1; j_call: TRBJ2-3; clone_size: -; cdr3_aa: CASSLFRATDTQYF; cdr3_nt: TGCGCCAGCAGCCTATTCAGGGCAACAGATACGCAGTATTTT
d_call: TRBD2; v_call: TRBV7-7; j_call: TRBJ2-1; clone_size: -; cdr3_aa: CAAGPLAGGDNEQFF; cdr3_nt: TGTGCTGCCGGCCCGTTAGCGGGAGGGGACAATGAGCAGTTCTTC
d_call: TRBD2; v_call: TRBV11-2; j_call: TRBJ2-3; clone_size: many; cdr3_aa: CASSFSGGADTQYF; cdr3_nt: TGTGCCAGCAGCTTTAGCGGGGGGGCAGATACGCAGTATTTT
d_call: -; v_call: TRBV7-8; j_call: TRBJ2-1; clone_size: few; cdr3_aa: CASSLGTANNEQFF; cdr3_nt: TGTGCCAGCAGCTTAGGCACAGCCAACAATGAGCAGTTCTTC
d_call: -; v_call: TRBV4-1; j_call: TRBJ2-7; clone_size: -; cdr3_aa: CASSQDPTIGYEQYF; cdr3_nt: TGCGCCAGCAGCCAAGATCCCACAATCGGCTACGAGCAGTACTTC
d_call: -; v_call: TRBV18; j_call: TRBJ1-5; clone_size: -; cdr3_aa: CASSAGQYGQPQHF; cdr3_nt: TGTGCCAGCTCAGCCGGGCAGTACGGTCAGCCCCAGCATTTT
d_call: -; v_call: TRBV27; j_call: TRBJ1-1; clone_size: few; cdr3_aa: CASSLLGDTRYTEAFF; cdr3_nt: TGTGCCAGCAGTTTATTAGGGGACACAAGATACACTGAAGCTTTCTTT
d_call: -; v_call: TRBV7-9; j_call: TRBJ2-7; clone_size: -; cdr3_aa: CASSPDGEQYF; cdr3_nt: TGTGCCAGCAGCCCTGACGGCGAGCAGTACTTC
d_call: TRBD2; v_call: TRBV5-1; j_call: TRBJ2-7; clone_size: few; cdr3_aa: CASSLRPGLAGEEQYF; cdr3_nt: TGCGCCAGCAGCTTGAGGCCGGGACTAGCGGGGGAAGAGCAGTACTTC
d_call: TRBD1; v_call: TRBV4-1; j_call: TRBJ1-5; clone_size: few; cdr3_aa: CASSQSDRANQPQHF; cdr3_nt: TGCGCCAGCAGCCAATCAGACAGGGCGAATCAGCCCCAGCATTTT
d_call: -; v_call: TRBV9; j_call: TRBJ2-1; clone_size: -; cdr3_aa: CASSSHPRDEQFF; cdr3_nt: TGTGCCAGCAGCTCTCACCCCCGGGACGAGCAGTTCTTC
d_call: TRBD1; v_call: TRBV6-1; j_call: TRBJ1-5; clone_size: -; cdr3_aa: CASSWDRGNQPQHF; cdr3_nt: TGTGCCAGCAGTTGGGACAGGGGCAATCAGCCCCAGCATTTT
d_call: -; v_call: TRBV5-6; j_call: TRBJ2-3; clone_size: few; cdr3_aa: CASSLVLGRTQYF; cdr3_nt: TGTGCCAGCAGCTTGGTGCTGGGGAGGACGCAGTATTTT
d_call: -; v_call: TRBV12-5; j_call: TRBJ2-1; clone_size: few; cdr3_aa: CASGGDYNEQFF; cdr3_nt: TGTGCTAGTGGAGGGGATTACAATGAGCAGTTCTTC
d_call: TRBD2; v_call: TRBV4-1; j_call: TRBJ2-3; clone_size: few; cdr3_aa: CASSQDRLAGGPADTQYF; cdr3_nt: TGCGCCAGCAGCCAAGATAGACTAGCGGGGGGGCCCGCAGATACGCAGTATTTT
d_call: -; v_call: TRBV5-1; j_call: TRBJ2-5; clone_size: -; cdr3_aa: CASSLEQGETQYF; cdr3_nt: TGCGCCAGCAGCTTGGAACAAGGAGAGACCCAGTACTTC
d_call: TRBD1; v_call: TRBV6-6; j_call: TRBJ2-1; clone_size: few; cdr3_aa: CASSYGTGEYNEQFF; cdr3_nt: TGTGCCAGCAGTTACGGAACAGGGGAATACAATGAGCAGTTCTTC
d_call: -; v_call: TRBV11-2; j_call: TRBJ1-5; clone_size: -; cdr3_aa: CASSLGQVNQPQHF; cdr3_nt: TGTGCCAGCAGCTTAGGGCAGGTGAATCAGCCCCAGCATTTT
d_call: TRBD2; v_call: TRBV19; j_call: TRBJ2-2; clone_size: -; cdr3_aa: CASSMRGSGPTGELFF; cdr3_nt: TGTGCCAGTAGTATGCGGGGGTCAGGGCCCACCGGGGAGCTGTTTTTT
d_call: -; v_call: TRBV7-6; j_call: TRBJ2-1; clone_size: many; cdr3_aa: CASSLDQGSYNEQFF; cdr3_nt: TGTGCCAGCAGCCTGGACCAGGGGTCCTACAATGAGCAGTTCTTC
d_call: -; v_call: TRBV6-1; j_call: TRBJ2-3; clone_size: -; cdr3_aa: CASSRQPDTQYF; cdr3_nt: TGTGCCAGCAGTCGACAGCCAGATACGCAGTATTTT
d_call: -; v_call: TRBV27; j_call: TRBJ2-3; clone_size: -; cdr3_aa: CASPPADTQYF; cdr3_nt: TGTGCCAGCCCACCCGCGGATACGCAGTATTTT
d_call: -; v_call: TRBV7-9; j_call: TRBJ2-1; clone_size: -; cdr3_aa: CASSQEVTISYNEQFF; cdr3_nt: TGCGCCAGCAGCCAAGAGGTAACAATATCCTACAATGAGCAGTTCTTC
d_call: -; v_call: TRBV11-2; j_call: TRBJ2-1; clone_size: many; cdr3_aa: CASGGYNEQFF; cdr3_nt: TGTGCCAGCGGCGGCTACAATGAGCAGTTCTTC
d_call: -; v_call: TRBV5-1; j_call: TRBJ2-5; clone_size: few; cdr3_aa: CASSLQTDQETQYF; cdr3_nt: TGCGCCAGCAGCCTACAGACAGATCAAGAGACCCAGTACTTC
d_call: -; v_call: TRBV14; j_call: TRBJ2-1; clone_size: many; cdr3_aa: CASSQYNEQFF; cdr3_nt: TGTGCCAGCAGTCAATACAATGAGCAGTTCTTC
d_call: -; v_call: TRBV21-1; j_call: TRBJ1-1; clone_size: -; cdr3_aa: CASSKVLVTRNTEAFF; cdr3_nt: TGTGCCAGCAGCAAAGTGTTGGTGACGAGGAACACTGAAGCTTTCTTT
d_call: -; v_call: TRBV5-4; j_call: TRBJ1-2; clone_size: once; cdr3_aa: CASSWDWGNYGYTF; cdr3_nt: TGTGCCAGCAGCTGGGACTGGGGTAACTATGGCTACACCTTC
d_call: -; v_call: TRBV12-5; j_call: TRBJ2-7; clone_size: few; cdr3_aa: CASLETYEQYF; cdr3_nt: TGTGCTAGCCTAGAGACCTACGAGCAGTACTTC
d_call: -; v_call: TRBV11-1; j_call: TRBJ2-2; clone_size: -; cdr3_aa: CASSQGAGELFF; cdr3_nt: TGTGCCAGCAGCCAGGGCGCCGGGGAGCTGTTTTTT
d_call: TRBD2; v_call: TRBV4-3; j_call: TRBJ2-2; clone_size: -; cdr3_aa: CASSQAPAGGPSGELFF; cdr3_nt: TGCGCCAGCAGCCAAGCCCCAGCGGGGGGGCCGTCCGGGGAGCTGTTTTTT
d_call: TRBD1; v_call: TRBV7-2; j_call: TRBJ2-7; clone_size: few; cdr3_aa: CASSLAAGGHYEQYF; cdr3_nt: TGTGCCAGCAGCTTAGCAGCAGGGGGACACTACGAGCAGTACTTC
d_call: TRBD2; v_call: TRBV11-2; j_call: TRBJ2-3; clone_size: -; cdr3_aa: CASSLRLAERGDTQYF; cdr3_nt: TGTGCCAGCAGCTTAAGGCTAGCGGAGCGTGGAGATACGCAGTATTTT
d_call: -; v_call: TRBV15; j_call: TRBJ1-4; clone_size: -; cdr3_aa: CATSRVSSTARRKLFF; cdr3_nt: TGTGCCACCAGCAGAGTGTCTTCAACGGCGAGGAGAAAACTGTTTTTT
d_call: TRBD2; v_call: TRBV7-2; j_call: TRBJ2-7; clone_size: few; cdr3_aa: CASSLARASGISYEQYF; cdr3_nt: TGTGCCAGCAGCTTAGCTCGGGCTAGCGGCATTTCCTACGAGCAGTACTTC
d_call: TRBD2; v_call: TRBV5-1; j_call: TRBJ2-5; clone_size: few; cdr3_aa: CASMGLAGGPETQYF; cdr3_nt: TGCGCCAGCATGGGACTAGCGGGGGGGCCGGAGACCCAGTACTTC
d_call: TRBD1; v_call: TRBV7-2; j_call: TRBJ1-1; clone_size: many; cdr3_aa: CASSPDRGNTEAFF; cdr3_nt: TGTGCCAGCAGTCCGGACAGGGGGAACACTGAAGCTTTCTTT
d_call: -; v_call: TRBV19; j_call: TRBJ2-7; clone_size: few; cdr3_aa: CASSTTEGRMGNYEQYF; cdr3_nt: TGTGCCAGTAGTACCACCGAGGGGCGTATGGGAAACTACGAGCAGTACTTC
d_call: TRBD1; v_call: TRBV5-1; j_call: TRBJ1-2; clone_size: -; cdr3_aa: CASSLTGTADGYTF; cdr3_nt: TGCGCCAGCAGCTTGACCGGGACAGCCGATGGCTACACCTTC
d_call: -; v_call: TRBV7-6; j_call: TRBJ1-5; clone_size: -; cdr3_aa: CASSEYQGMRPNQPQHF; cdr3_nt: TGTGCCAGCAGCGAATATCAGGGTATGCGTCCGAATCAGCCCCAGCATTTT
d_call: TRBD2; v_call: TRBV7-3; j_call: TRBJ2-1; clone_size: -; cdr3_aa: CASSLGGRPYNEQFF; cdr3_nt: TGTGCCAGCAGCTTAGGCGGGAGACCCTACAATGAGCAGTTCTTC
d_call: -; v_call: TRBV25-1; j_call: TRBJ2-5; clone_size: -; cdr3_aa: CASSSPGAAETQYF; cdr3_nt: TGTGCCAGCAGTAGTCCAGGGGCGGCGGAGACCCAGTACTTC
d_call: -; v_call: TRBV11-3; j_call: TRBJ1-1; clone_size: few; cdr3_aa: CASSLRSRTEAFF; cdr3_nt: TGTGCCAGCAGCTTAAGGTCGCGCACTGAAGCTTTCTTT
d_call: TRBD1; v_call: TRBV5-1; j_call: TRBJ2-2; clone_size: -; cdr3_aa: CASSAQYRGRTGELFF; cdr3_nt: TGCGCCAGCAGCGCACAATACAGGGGACGGACCGGGGAGCTGTTTTTT
d_call: TRBD1; v_call: TRBV10-3; j_call: TRBJ1-1; clone_size: -; cdr3_aa: CATDKTGTGLGTEAFF; cdr3_nt: TGTGCCACAGATAAAACCGGGACAGGGTTGGGCACTGAAGCTTTCTTT
d_call: TRBD2; v_call: TRBV9; j_call: TRBJ2-5; clone_size: few; cdr3_aa: CASSVGSGVRETQYF; cdr3_nt: TGTGCCAGCAGCGTAGGTAGCGGGGTGAGGGAGACCCAGTACTTC